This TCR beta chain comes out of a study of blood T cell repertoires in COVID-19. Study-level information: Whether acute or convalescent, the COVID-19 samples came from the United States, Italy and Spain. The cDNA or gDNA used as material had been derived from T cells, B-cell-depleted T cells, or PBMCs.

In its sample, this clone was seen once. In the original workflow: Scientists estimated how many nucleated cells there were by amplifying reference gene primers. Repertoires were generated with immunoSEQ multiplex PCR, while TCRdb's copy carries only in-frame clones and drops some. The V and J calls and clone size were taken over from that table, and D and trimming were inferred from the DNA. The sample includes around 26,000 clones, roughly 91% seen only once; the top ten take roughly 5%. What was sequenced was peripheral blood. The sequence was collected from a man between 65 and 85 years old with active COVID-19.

The CDR3 protein is CASSVDGTGELFF. The CDR3 coding sequence is TGCGCCAGCAGCGTGGACGGGACCGGGGAGCTGTTTTTT. The genes are TRBV5-1 and TRBJ2-2; no firm D call. CDR1 and CDR2 (germline): SGHRS, YFSETQ. Trimming cost V 4 bases and J 5 bases, with 9 bases left between them. The CDR3 consists of 13 residues. Using reference TRBV5-1 and TRBJ2-2 for the parts outside the CDR3, the full variable domain is KAGVTQTPRYLIKTRGQQVTLSCSPISGHRSVSWYQQTPGQGLQFLFEYFSETQRNKGNFPGRFSGRQFSNSRSEMNVSTLELGDSALYLCASSVDGTGELFFGEGSRLTVL.